One and the same sample provided the 14 T cell receptor beta chains below, sequenced in a study of T cell changes during pregnancy in multiple sclerosis. Method: immunoSEQ multiplex PCR; TCRdb's copy keeps in-frame clones and lacks some. In the table there are about 66,000 clones, over 75% of which are singletons. The material sequenced was CD8+ T cells from peripheral blood mononuclear cells, taken before pregnancy. The receptor source for this set is a female donor with multiple sclerosis, enrolled in a pregnancy study.

This clone was counted between two and nine times. The CDR3 sequence is CASSPGTSGGTRHQETQYF. The DNA for the CDR3 is TGTGCCAGCAGCCCCGGGACTAGCGGGGGGACCAGACACCAAGAGACCCAGTACTTC. The chain joins TRBV7-9 to TRBJ2-5; TRBD2 matches 15 bases. The ends lost 5 bases at V and 0 bases at J; junction bases unmatched: 10. The CDR3 is made up of 19 amino acids. Germline V CDR1 and CDR2: SEHNR, FQNEAQ (reference sequence).

The rearrangement links TRBV6-5 to TRBJ1-1; 7 nucleotides line up with TRBD1. V was pared by 2 bases and J by 2 bases, with 8 bases of the junction left unmatched. The length of the CDR3 is 16 residues. CDR1 MNHEY and CDR2 SVGAGI come from the germline V gene. For the CDR3, the DNA is TGTGCCAGCAGTTACCCCGGACAGGATCCTAACACTGAAGCTTTCTTT. Translated, it gives CASSYPGQDPNTEAFF.

The chain is built from TRBV4-1 and TRBJ2-2; D might be TRBD2 (5 bases). The CDR3 is made up of 12 amino acids. Looked up from germline, CDR1 is MGHRA and CDR2 is YSYEKL. Trimming left V 3 bases short and J 13 bases short, with 12 bases between. CDR3 in amino acids: CASSQDSNVLFF. The CDR3 bases are TGCGCCAGCAGCCAGGACTCTAATGTGCTGTTTTTT.

V usage is TRBV2 and J usage is TRBJ2-7; TRBD2 agrees at 9 bases. Trimming took 4 bases from V and 6 from J; bases not matched to a gene: 4. The CDR3 extends over 13 amino acids. Germline values: CDR1 SNHLY, CDR2 FYNNEI. The CDR3 loop is CASSGGGGAEQYF. As DNA, the CDR3 is TGTGCCAGCAGTGGGGGCGGGGGGGCCGAGCAGTACTTC. Variable domain in full (rest from reference TRBV2 and TRBJ2-7): EPEVTQTPSHQVTQMGQEVILRCVPISNHLYFYWYRQILGQKVEFLVSFYNNEISEKSEIFDDQFSVERPDGSNFTLKIRSTKLEDSAMYFCASSGGGGAEQYFGPGTRLTVT.

V gene TRBV7-8 combines with J gene TRBJ2-2, with 12 bases identical to TRBD2. Germline V gene lookup returns CDR1 SGHVS and CDR2 FQNEAQ. V lost 2 bases, J lost 5 bases, and 3 bases stayed unmatched. This CDR3 has 16 residues. The CDR3: CASSLRLAGVTGELFF. The CDR3 nucleotides read TGTGCCAGCAGCTTACGACTAGCGGGGGTTACCGGGGAGCTGTTTTTT.

The V gene is TRBV5-1, the J gene TRBJ2-2; D is uncertain. The ends were cut back, 0 bases at V and 7 bases at J, with 4 bases in the middle. CDR1 is SGHRS, CDR2 YFSETQ, per germline. The CDR3 contains 12 residues. The CDR3 reads CASSLDSGELFF. CDR3 sequence (DNA): TGCGCCAGCAGCTTGGACAGCGGGGAGCTGTTTTTT.

The chain uses TRBV27 and TRBJ2-1, with a possible D match to TRBD2 (7 bases). The V end was cut by 4 bases, the J end by 6 bases, with 10 bases between. In germline, CDR1 is MNHEY, CDR2 SMNVEV (reference sequence). The CDR3 totals 13 residues. CDR3 DNA: TGTGCCAGCAGTTACGGGGGGCTCAATGAGCAGTTCTTC. It codes for CASSYGGLNEQFF.

The chain joins TRBV7-2 to TRBJ2-4; D unclear. This CDR3 comprises 14 residues. Trimming removed 2 bases from V and 0 bases from J, with 5 bases in between. The germline V gene has CDR1 SGHTA and CDR2 FQGNSA. The CDR3: CASSLSRAKNIQYF. The DNA of the CDR3 is TGTGCCAGCAGCTTATCTCGAGCCAAAAACATTCAGTACTTC.

The V call is TRBV11-2, the J call TRBJ1-1; D unresolved. This CDR3 comprises 17 residues. V was clipped by 5 bases and J by 3 bases, with 22 bases between them. Germline V gene data show CDR1 as SGHAT and CDR2 as FQNNGV. The CDR3 spells CASSGRDLRTGHTEAFF. The CDR3 DNA reads TGTGCCAGCAGCGGACGTGACCTCCGGACTGGGCACACTGAAGCTTTCTTT.

The chain links TRBV18 to TRBJ2-2; 7 nucleotides agree with TRBD2. V lost 3 bases and J lost 2; bases outside the gene matches: 3. In germline, CDR1 is KGHSH, CDR2 LQKENI. CDR3 size: 15 residues. CDR3 sequence (DNA): TGTGCCAGCTCACCGAGCGGGATAAACACCGGGGAGCTGTTTTTT. Amino acid sequence: CASSPSGINTGELFF.

The chain carries TRBV7-9 and TRBJ2-3; the match to TRBD1 covers 7 bases. The CDR3 sequence is 15 residues long. Unmatched junction bases numbered 5, after V lost 5 bases and J lost 0 bases. Germline lookup yields CDR1 SEHNR and CDR2 FQNEAQ (reference sequence). The CDR3 DNA reads as TGTGCCAGCAGCCCGACACAGGGGAGCACAGATACGCAGTATTTT. It yields the protein CASSPTQGSTDTQYF. Filled out from reference TRBV7-9 and TRBJ2-3, the complete variable domain reads DTGVSQNPRHKITKRGQNVTFRCDPISEHNRLYWYRQTLGQGPEFLTYFQNEAQLEKSRLLSDRFSAERPKGSFSTLEIQRTEQGDSAMYLCASSPTQGSTDTQYFGPGTRLTVL.

The gene calls are TRBV4-1 and TRBJ1-2; TRBD1 matches at 7 bases. Per the germline V gene, CDR1 is MGHRA and CDR2 is YSYEKL. The V segment lost 0 bases and the J segment 6 bases; nucleotides outside the gene matches: 7. The CDR3 has 15 amino acids. The DNA of the CDR3 is TGCGCCAGCAGCCAAGATTTGAGACAGGGCGATGGCTACACCTTC. Amino acid sequence: CASSQDLRQGDGYTF.

The chain couples TRBV30 to TRBJ2-1, with 11 bases identical to TRBD2. The ends lost 0 bases at V and 5 bases at J; junction bases unmatched: 6. The CDR3 extends over 16 amino acids. CDR1 is GTSNPN, CDR2 SVGIG, per germline (reference sequence). Here the CDR3 DNA reads TGTGCCTGGAGTGTGGTAGCGGGGGGGCCGCACAATGAGCAGTTCTTC. It yields the protein CAWSVVAGGPHNEQFF.

The rearrangement uses TRBV5-4 and TRBJ2-1; D uncertain. CDR1 and CDR2 from the germline V gene are SGHNT and YYREEE (reference sequence). CDR3 length: 13 amino acids. The germline V and J ends were trimmed by 2 bases and 8 bases, with 11 bases remaining between them. The CDR3 reads CASSLTRFDEQFF. CDR3 DNA sequence: TGTGCCAGCAGCTTAACTCGATTCGATGAGCAGTTCTTC.